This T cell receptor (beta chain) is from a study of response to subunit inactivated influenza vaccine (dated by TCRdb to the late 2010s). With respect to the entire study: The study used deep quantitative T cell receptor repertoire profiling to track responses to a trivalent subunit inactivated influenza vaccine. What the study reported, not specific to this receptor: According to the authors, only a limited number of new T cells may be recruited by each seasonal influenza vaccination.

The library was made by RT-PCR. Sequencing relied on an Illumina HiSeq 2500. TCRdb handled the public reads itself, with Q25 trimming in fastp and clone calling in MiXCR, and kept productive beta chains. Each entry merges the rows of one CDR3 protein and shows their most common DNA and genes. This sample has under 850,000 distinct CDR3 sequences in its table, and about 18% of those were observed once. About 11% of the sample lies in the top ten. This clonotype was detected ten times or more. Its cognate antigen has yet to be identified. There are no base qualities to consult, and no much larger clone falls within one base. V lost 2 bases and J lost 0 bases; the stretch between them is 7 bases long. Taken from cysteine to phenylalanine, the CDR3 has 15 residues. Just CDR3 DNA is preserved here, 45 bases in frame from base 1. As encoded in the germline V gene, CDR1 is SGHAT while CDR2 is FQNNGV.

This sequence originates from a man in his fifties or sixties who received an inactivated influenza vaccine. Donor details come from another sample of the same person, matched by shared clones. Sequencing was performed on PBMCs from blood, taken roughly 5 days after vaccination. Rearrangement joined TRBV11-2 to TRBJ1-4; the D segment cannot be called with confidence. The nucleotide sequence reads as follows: TGTGCCAGCAGCTTACTAACAGCAACTAATGAAAAACTGTTTTTT. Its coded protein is CASSLLTATNEKLFF.